The clone carrying this T cell receptor (beta chain) has just one count. Its target is unknown. These data originate in a study of vaccination effects on CD4 cells after COVID-19. General study findings and limits: Clones arising from infection and from vaccination showed marked clonal contraction late after vaccination.

Sequencing was preceded by expansion of antigen-specific CD4+ T cells with viral peptide pools in the ViraFEST assay. CD4+ T cells were isolated after around 10 days of culture. Among the vaccine recipients, none had a prior SARS-CoV-2 infection, and nucleocapsid antibodies were negative. The authors replaced half the medium with IL-2 medium on days 3 and 7. The germline V gene encodes CDR1 SGHTS and CDR2 YDEGEE. The CDR3 consists of 14 residues. V lost 4 bases and J lost 8, with 15 bases in between. The method was immunoSEQ multiplex PCR; TCRdb's version includes in-frame clones alone and lacks a portion of them. Here the sample spans about 52,000 clones, nearly 80% being singletons.

The sequenced sample was CD4+ T cells from PBMCs cultured with HCoV-OC43 spike peptides, obtained before COVID-19 vaccination. Sample subset: HCoV-OC43 spike overlapping peptide pool stimulation. The receptor comes from a human donor who received a COVID-19 vaccine. The chain combines TRBV5-8 with TRBJ1-4; D gene unclear. This CDR3 reads CASSQQWVGEKLFF. CDR3 DNA: TGTGCCAGCAGCCAACAGTGGGTTGGGGAAAAACTGTTTTTT.